These T cell receptor beta chains were read from a single sample in a study of human T cells and chemical hapten exposure. TCRdb re-derived calls from the RACE reads in MiXCR, one entry per CDR3 protein. Of about 95,000 distinct CDR3 sequences listed, 10% to 12% are singletons. Sample: whole blood, taken in connection with sensitization to the hapten diphenylcyclopropenone (DPC). These receptors were collected from a woman aged 40 to 50 with alopecia areata. Some clones in this sample may be carry-over from other donors' samples. Both conserved end residues are part of each CDR3. A D gene is named only where the DNA matches it firmly. Rows give clone size only sometimes, using once, few, many, or a class for an expanded clone.

v_gene	abundance	j_gene	d_gene	CDR3nt	CDR3aa
TRBV28	NA	TRBJ2-4	NA	TGTGCCAGCAGTTTCTCAAGGTCTACCAAAAACATTCAGTGCTTC	CASSFSRSTKNIQCF
TRBV7-8	many	TRBJ2-4	NA	TGTGCCAGCAGCCCCCAGGGGACCATAGCCAAAAACATTCAGTACTTC	CASSPQGTIAKNIQYF
TRBV2	few	TRBJ2-3	NA	TGTGCCAGCAGTGGGGGATCCCATACGCAGTATTTT	CASSGGSHTQYF
TRBV6-2/TRBV6-3	few	TRBJ2-7	TRBD2	TGTGCCAGCAGTTCCGGGACTAGCGGGGGGACCTACGAGCAGTACTTC	CASSSGTSGGTYEQYF
TRBV5-4	many	TRBJ2-3	TRBD2	TGTGCCAGCAGCCCAGAACCTAGCGGTCTCACAGATACGCAGTATTTT	CASSPEPSGLTDTQYF
TRBV29-1	NA	TRBJ2-2	NA	TGCAGCGTTGGGGTCAGACCGGACACCGGGGAGCTGTTTTTT	CSVGVRPDTGELFF
TRBV6-5	many	TRBJ2-2	NA	TGTGCCAGCAGAGAACCAAAAACCGGGGAGCTGTTTTTT	CASREPKTGELFF
TRBV9	few	TRBJ2-1	NA	TGTGCCAGCAGCCCCCGGGACTCCTACAATGAGCAGTTCTTC	CASSPRDSYNEQFF
TRBV6-2/TRBV6-3	few	TRBJ2-1	NA	TGTGCCAGCAAGAGGGGGGGATCTGACAATGAGCAGTTCTTC	CASKRGGSDNEQFF
TRBV7-8	few	TRBJ2-7	NA	TGTGCCAGCAGCTTATCCCTCAGCTCCTACGAGCAGTACTTC	CASSLSLSSYEQYF
TRBV3-1	many	TRBJ1-4	TRBD1	TGTGCCAGCAGCCCCCGGGACAGAACTAATGAAAAACTGTTTTTT	CASSPRDRTNEKLFF